This T cell receptor (beta chain) was sequenced in a study of cytomegalovirus exposure and HLA in healthy donors. Study background: The 120 or so validation repertoires were produced on the same platform as the roughly 690 repertoires of the first cohort. This was reported in a later analysis.

TCRdb's copy holds only in-frame clones and misses some; the assay was immunoSEQ multiplex PCR. The top ten hold 1% of the sample, which has more than 70,000 clones, over 90% seen once. Losses at the gene ends were 5 bases for V and 7 bases for J; bases not matched to a gene: 6. Per the germline V gene, CDR1 is MGHRA and CDR2 is YSYEKL. There are 13 residues in the CDR3. The V call is TRBV4-1, the J call TRBJ1-2, with 8 bases aligning to TRBD1. Sequencing was performed on PBMCs. This TCR was sampled from a woman in her late teens or twenties in good health and CMV-seronegative. The CDR3 DNA sequence: TGCGCCAGCAGCAGCCAGGGGGCGGGTGGCTACACCTTC. Translation gives CASSSQGAGGYTF.